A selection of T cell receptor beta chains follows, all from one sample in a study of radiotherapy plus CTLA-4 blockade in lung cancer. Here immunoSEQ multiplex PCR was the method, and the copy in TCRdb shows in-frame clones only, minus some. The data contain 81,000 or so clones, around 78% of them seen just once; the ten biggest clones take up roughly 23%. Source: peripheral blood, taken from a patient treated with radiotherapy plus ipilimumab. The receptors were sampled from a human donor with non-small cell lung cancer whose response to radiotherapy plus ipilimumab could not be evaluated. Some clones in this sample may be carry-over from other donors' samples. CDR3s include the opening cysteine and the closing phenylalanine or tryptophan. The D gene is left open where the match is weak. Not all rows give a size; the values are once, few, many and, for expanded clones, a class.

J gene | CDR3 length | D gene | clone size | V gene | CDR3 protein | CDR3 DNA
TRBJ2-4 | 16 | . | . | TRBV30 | CAWSVGSQGAKNIQYF | TGTGCCTGGAGTGTGGGGAGTCAGGGGGCCAAAAACATTCAGTACTTC
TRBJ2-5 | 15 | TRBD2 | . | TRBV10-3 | CATTPSGGILETQYF | TGTGCCACCACCCCCAGCGGGGGGATCCTCGAGACCCAGTACTTC
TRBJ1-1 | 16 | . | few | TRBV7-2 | CASSSWGGLLNTEAFF | TGTGCCAGCAGTTCATGGGGGGGCCTATTGAACACTGAAGCTTTCTTT
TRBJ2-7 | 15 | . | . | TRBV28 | CASSSIIFQGHEQYF | TGTGCCAGCAGTTCTATCATATTCCAGGGTCACGAGCAGTACTTC
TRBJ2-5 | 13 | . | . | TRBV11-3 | CASSLSRLSEQYF | TGTGCCAGCAGCTTAAGTAGGCTCTCGGAGCAGTACTTC
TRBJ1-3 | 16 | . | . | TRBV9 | CASSVGGLLSGNTIYF | TGTGCCAGCAGCGTAGGAGGGCTTCTCTCTGGAAACACCATATATTTT
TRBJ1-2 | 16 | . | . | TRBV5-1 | CASSFSGGLGNYGYTF | TGCGCCAGCAGCTTCTCCGGGGGGTTAGGTAACTATGGCTACACCTTC
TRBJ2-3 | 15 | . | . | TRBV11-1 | CASSLADRITDTQYF | TGTGCCAGCAGCTTAGCTGACAGGATAACAGATACGCAGTATTTT
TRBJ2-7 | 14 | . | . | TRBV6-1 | CASRAPGMDYEQYF | TGTGCCAGTAGAGCCCCCGGGATGGACTACGAGCAGTACTTC
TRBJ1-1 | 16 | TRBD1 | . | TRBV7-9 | CASSLTPGTGDTEAFF | TGTGCCAGCAGCTTAACGCCCGGGACAGGGGACACTGAAGCTTTCTTT
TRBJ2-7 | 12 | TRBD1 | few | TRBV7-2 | CASSSPGQGFSF | TGTGCCAGCAGCTCGCCGGGACAGGGGTTTTCTTTC
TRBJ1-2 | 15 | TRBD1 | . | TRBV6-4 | CASRWTGRIHYGYTF | TGTGCCAGCAGATGGACAGGGAGGATCCACTATGGCTACACCTTC
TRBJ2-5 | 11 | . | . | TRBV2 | CASSGEETQYF | TGTGCCAGCAGTGGGGAGGAGACCCAGTACTTC
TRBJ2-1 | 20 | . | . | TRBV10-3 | CAISESTGLESAGIENEQFF | TGTGCCATCAGTGAGTCAACCGGACTCGAATCAGCGGGCATAGAGAATGAGCAGTTCTTC
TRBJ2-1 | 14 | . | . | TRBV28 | CASSFGGAVDEQFF | TGTGCCAGCAGTTTTGGCGGGGCGGTGGATGAGCAGTTCTTC
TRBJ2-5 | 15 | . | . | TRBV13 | CASSSRQVARETQYF | TGTGCCAGCAGCTCCAGACAGGTTGCAAGGGAGACCCAGTACTTC